The rows below give T cell receptor beta chains drawn from one sample of a study of CD8 T cells in Susac syndrome. From the immunoSEQ multiplex PCR reads, TCRdb called clonotypes with MiXCR, one entry per CDR3 protein. The sample comprises 120,000 to 150,000 distinct CDR3 sequences, 85% to 95% of which are singletons, and approximately 0.11% rests with the top ten. Sequences were obtained from CD4+ T cells from PBMCs. The receptors originated from a human donor with multiple sclerosis. The conserved cysteine and the conserved F or W are not part of the CDR3 here. Each record gives: J gene, V gene, CDR3 protein.

TRBJ1-2	TRBV20-1	SAGGTGFFDRGYT
TRBJ2-7	TRBV28	ASSFGTYEQY
TRBJ1-4	TRBV27	ASRPDRGLGKLF
TRBJ2-7	TRBV20-1	SASGLHYEQY
TRBJ2-7	TRBV25-1	ASSARDRGYEQY
TRBJ1-1	TRBV5-1	ASSSLGRTEAF
TRBJ2-5	TRBV20-1	SATSSDRQERETQY
TRBJ2-3	TRBV20-1	SAPGRVAEPSTDTQY
TRBJ2-1	TRBV7-9	ASSLNRVRSYNEQF
TRBJ1-1	TRBV14	ASSQVVGTEAF
TRBJ2-7	TRBV24-1	ATSSSGGLREQY
TRBJ2-5	TRBV9	ASSPTGHGETQY
TRBJ1-2	TRBV29-1	RAGTAYSYT
TRBJ2-7	TRBV7-2	ASSPGGGGSYEQY